The 18 T cell receptor beta chains reported below all come from one sample, sequenced in a study. Sequencing used immunoSEQ multiplex PCR; TCRdb keeps in-frame clones, though not all of them. The data show some 70,000 clones, 93% seen once. The sample comprised PBMCs. Receptor source: a man aged 35-49 years with rheumatoid arthritis.

The rearrangement joins TRBV27 to TRBJ2-1; the match to TRBD2 covers 12 bases. Germline V gene lookup returns CDR1 MNHEY and CDR2 SMNVEV (reference sequence). The length of the CDR3 is 15 residues. The V gene end was trimmed by 5 bases and the J gene end by 8 bases; junction bases not matched to a gene: 7. CDR3 residues: CASSASGGAGYEQFF. CDR3 bases: TGTGCCAGCAGTGCTAGCGGGGGGGCCGGGTATGAGCAGTTCTTC.

The chain carries TRBV4-3 and TRBJ2-7; D is undetermined. V dropped 3 bases and J dropped 7 bases, with 13 bases sitting between them. Germline V gene lookup returns CDR1 LGHNA and CDR2 YSLEER. The CDR3 runs 13 residues. CDR3 bases: TGCGCCAGCAGCCATCTCCTTCTGCGGGAGCAGTACTTC. This translates into CASSHLLLREQYF.

The rearrangement joins TRBV7-2 to TRBJ2-3; TRBD1 might be the D (6 bases). Germline V gene lookup returns CDR1 SGHTA and CDR2 FQGNSA. The V end was cut by 3 bases, the J end by 0 bases, with 7 bases between. CDR3 size: 14 residues. Here the CDR3 reads CASSFDRSTDTQYF. The DNA for the CDR3 is TGTGCCAGCAGCTTTGACAGGAGCACAGATACGCAGTATTTT.

This clone was observed once. J is TRBJ1-1 and V is TRBV7-2; possibly TRBD1 for D (5 bases). Germline V gene data show CDR1 as SGHTA and CDR2 as FQGNSA. This CDR3 spans 16 amino acids. V shed 0 bases and J shed 0 bases, with 11 bases lying between them. The CDR3 DNA is TGTGCCAGCAGCTTAGCGACAGTTCTCATGAACACTGAAGCTTTCTTT. This codes for CASSLATVLMNTEAFF. The whole variable domain, remainder taken from reference TRBV7-2 and TRBJ1-1, is GAGVSQSPSNKVTEKGKDVELRCDPISGHTALYWYRQSLGQGLEFLIYFQGNSAPDKSGLPSDRFSAERTGGSVSTLTIQRTQQEDSAVYLCASSLATVLMNTEAFFGQGTRLTVV.

The chain carries TRBV5-4 and TRBJ2-2; D is unclear. Germline-derived CDR1 and CDR2 are SGHNT and YYREEE (reference sequence). The CDR3 totals 16 residues. V lost 6 bases and J lost 1, with 16 bases in between. CDR3 protein: CASILLEPGNTGELFF. CDR3 DNA sequence: TGTGCCAGCATCCTTTTGGAGCCGGGGAACACCGGGGAGCTGTTTTTT.

This chain connects TRBV19 to TRBJ2-1; tentative D call: TRBD2 (6 bases). V shed 9 bases and J shed 6 bases, with 21 bases lying between them. There are 15 residues in the CDR3. Germline values: CDR1 LNHDA, CDR2 SQIVND (reference sequence). The CDR3 spells CASSAGTQRVNEQFF. The CDR3 DNA is TGTGCCAGCTCGGCGGGGACCCAAAGGGTCAATGAGCAGTTCTTC. Filled out from reference TRBV19 and TRBJ2-1, the complete variable domain reads DGGITQSPKYLFRKEGQNVTLSCEQNLNHDAMYWYRQDPGQGLRLIYYSQIVNDFQKGDIAEGYSVSREKKESFPLTVTSAQKNPTAFYLCASSAGTQRVNEQFFGPGTRLTVL.

The V call is TRBV5-6, the J call TRBJ2-7, with 7 nucleotides matching TRBD1. Germline V gene sequence: CDR1 SGHDT, CDR2 YYEEEE. CDR3 size: 15 residues. After removal of 2 bases from V and 2 bases from J, the junction contained 7 bases not matched to a gene. The CDR3 region has the DNA TGTGCCAGCAGCTTAGGGGACAGACCGACCTACGAGCAGTACTTC. Protein sequence: CASSLGDRPTYEQYF.

The V gene is TRBV10-2, the J gene TRBJ2-7; either TRBD1 or TRBD2 may supply D (5 bases each). V was cut by 6 bases and J by 4 bases, with 7 bases left in between. The CDR3 has 11 amino acids. The germline V gene encodes CDR1 WSHSY and CDR2 SAAADI. Here the CDR3 DNA reads TGCGCCAGCAGCGGGGCGTACGAGCAGTACTTC. It encodes CASSGAYEQYF.

The V and J genes are TRBV6-5 and TRBJ2-5; the match to TRBD2 covers 13 bases. CDR1 is MNHEY, CDR2 SVGAGI, per germline. CDR3 length: 16 amino acids. V lost 4 bases, J lost 4 bases, and 6 bases stayed unmatched. The CDR3 bases are TGTGCCAGCAGTTTAGGACTAGCGGGGGCCCCAGAGACCCAGTACTTC. As protein: CASSLGLAGAPETQYF.

The rearrangement joins TRBV6-4 to TRBJ2-3; maybe TRBD2 (6 bases). Germline V gene sequence: CDR1 MRHNA, CDR2 SNTAGT. V lost 2 bases to trimming and J lost 4 bases, with 16 bases between them. CDR3 length: 16 amino acids. The CDR3 DNA follows: TGTGCCAGCAGTGACGGGTGGGGACGGGACTCAGATACGCAGTATTTT. This gives the protein CASSDGWGRDSDTQYF.

The chain recombines TRBV28 with TRBJ1-1; no firm D call. Germline CDR1 and CDR2: MDHEN and SYDVKM. The CDR3 contains 13 residues. V dropped 7 bases and J dropped 3 bases, with 12 bases sitting between them. The CDR3 sequence is CASIYSGYTEAFF. The CDR3 nucleotides are TGTGCCAGCATATACTCGGGATACACTGAAGCTTTCTTT.

This sequence joins TRBV5-1 and TRBJ2-7; D remains unclear. The germline V and J ends were trimmed by 4 bases and 3 bases, with 17 bases remaining between them. The CDR3 totals 15 residues. Germline V CDR1 and CDR2: SGHRS, YFSETQ. The CDR3 region has the DNA TGCGCCAGCAGCGCTATCGGCTCCTTCGACTACGAGCAGTACTTC. Amino acid sequence: CASSAIGSFDYEQYF.

The V call is TRBV4-3, the J call TRBJ2-7; TRBD2 matches 7 bases. Trimming at V came to 1 base and at J to 0 bases, leaving 9 bases not matched to a gene. The CDR3 length is 17 residues. Germline loops: CDR1 LGHNA, CDR2 YSLEER. CDR3: CASSQGVTSMSSYEQYF. Here the CDR3 DNA reads TGCGCCAGCAGCCAAGGCGTGACTAGCATGAGCTCCTACGAGCAGTACTTC.

V is TRBV5-6 and J is TRBJ2-7; no clear D gene. The CDR3 covers 12 residues. Germline CDR1 reads SGHDT; CDR2 reads YYEEEE. Trimming pared 4 bases from V and 4 bases from J, leaving 9 bases between. The DNA for the CDR3 is TGTGCCAGCAGCGACGGCCGATACGAGCAGTACTTC. Residues: CASSDGRYEQYF.

This chain uses TRBV12-3 or TRBV12-4 with TRBJ2-1; D remains ambiguous. The CDR3 covers 13 residues. Trimming stripped 0 bases from V and 4 bases from J, with 4 bases between. CDR3 sequence: CASSLADYNEQFF. Written as DNA, the CDR3 is TGTGCCAGCAGTTTAGCAGATTACAATGAGCAGTTCTTC.

The rearrangement links TRBV11-1 to TRBJ2-7; possibly TRBD2 for D (5 bases). The germline gives CDR1 SGHAT, CDR2 FQDESV (reference sequence). Trimming cost V 4 bases and J 6 bases, with 13 bases left between them. This CDR3 contains 13 residues. DNA of the CDR3: TGTGCCAGCAGCTCTAAACTAGTAGGCGAGCAGTACTTC. It codes for CASSSKLVGEQYF.

The genes are TRBV28 and TRBJ2-2; TRBD1 might be the D (5 bases). The CDR3 sequence is 15 residues long. CDR1 MDHEN and CDR2 SYDVKM come from the germline V gene. V was shortened by 3 bases and J by 3 bases, with 11 bases between the two germline ends. DNA for the CDR3: TGTGCCAGCAGTTTCACTTCCAGGGACACCGGGGAGCTGTTTTTT. Translation gives CASSFTSRDTGELFF.

The CDR3 spells CAWSMGQGSSPLHF. The CDR3 bases are TGTGCCTGGAGTATGGGACAGGGTAGTTCACCCCTCCACTTT. The V call is TRBV30, the J call TRBJ1-6, with 9 bases that match TRBD1. V was pared by 2 bases and J by 9 bases, with 5 bases of the junction left unmatched. The CDR3 has 14 residues. Germline V gene lookup returns CDR1 GTSNPN and CDR2 SVGIG (reference sequence).